This T cell receptor (beta chain) was profiled in a study of T-cell memory formation after mild COVID-19. Whole-study results and caveats: That cross-reactive memory joined was suggested by some responding clones appearing in pre-infection memory. Chiefly within CM and EM were the contracting CD4+ clones; CD8+ ones were within EMRA.

This clonotype was counted between two and nine times. Antigen: not known. From the 5' RACE reads, TCRdb called clonotypes with MiXCR, one entry per CDR3 protein. The sample shows about half a million distinct CDR3 sequences, 18% of them seen only once. This clonotype originated in an adult woman who had mild COVID-19 (a few samples of this study predate the infection). Cell type and time point are not known. The material sequenced was PBMCs or a T cell subset sorted from them (not recorded which).

The CDR3 bases are TGTGCCAGCAGCCCAGCTAGGTCTACTAGCGGAAACACAGATACGCAGTATTTT. Translation: CASSPARSTSGNTDTQYF. This rearrangement joins TRBV7-9 to TRBJ2-3; 8 bases agree with TRBD2. J lost 2 bases, V lost 5 bases, and 15 bases had no gene match. There are 18 residues in the CDR3. Germline CDR1 and CDR2: SEHNR and FQNEAQ (reference sequence).